This T cell receptor beta chain was sequenced for a study of STAT3 mutations in large granular lymphocyte leukemia. Findings and caveats of the study: Suggested: STAT3 mutation was not the ancestral event for these clonal expansions. Every T-cell large granular lymphocyte leukemia patient had at least one immunodominant TCR beta clonotype. TCR clonotype switching after therapy occurred in about 30% of the 18 patients.

Average productive template count per sample was 40,000 to 45,000. Libraries were prepared by immunoSEQ multiplex PCR; TCRdb keeps only in-frame clonotypes and omits some of them. The data hold 9,500 to 12,000 clones, with about 85% observed a single time. Concerning this clone itself: Its specificity is unknown.

After removal of 1 base from V and 1 base from J, the junction contained 2 bases not matched to a gene. Germline V gene sequence: CDR1 SGHTA, CDR2 FQGNSA. The CDR3 covers 16 residues. Source material: peripheral blood mononuclear cells. V and J are TRBV7-2 and TRBJ2-7; TRBD2 matches 12 bases. The receptor was isolated from a man at least 80 years old with T-cell large granular lymphocyte leukemia. Some clones in this sample may be carry-over from other donors' samples. CDR3 in amino acids: CASSLEGTSGSYEQYF. The CDR3 nucleotides are TGTGCCAGCAGCTTAGAAGGGACTAGCGGGTCCTACGAGCAGTACTTC.